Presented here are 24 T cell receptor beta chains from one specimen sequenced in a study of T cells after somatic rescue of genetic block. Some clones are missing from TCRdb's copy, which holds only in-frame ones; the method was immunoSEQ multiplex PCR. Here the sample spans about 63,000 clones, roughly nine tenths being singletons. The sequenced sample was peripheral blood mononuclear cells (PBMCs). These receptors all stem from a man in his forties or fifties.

In DNA form, the CDR3 reads TGTGCCAGCAGCTTAGCCGGACAGGGCTGGGCCACAGATACGCAGTATTTT. Protein product: CASSLAGQGWATDTQYF. The gene calls are TRBV7-2 and TRBJ2-3; 8 bases are a match to TRBD1. In germline, CDR1 is SGHTA, CDR2 FQGNSA. After removal of 0 bases from V and 2 bases from J, the junction contained 7 bases not matched to a gene. The CDR3 contains 17 residues.

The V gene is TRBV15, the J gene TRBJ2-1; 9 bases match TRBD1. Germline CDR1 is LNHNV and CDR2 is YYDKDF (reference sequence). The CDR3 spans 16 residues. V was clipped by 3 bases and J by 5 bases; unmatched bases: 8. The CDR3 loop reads CATSRGNRGPDNEQFF. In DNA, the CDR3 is TGTGCCACCAGCAGGGGGAACAGGGGGCCAGACAATGAGCAGTTCTTC.

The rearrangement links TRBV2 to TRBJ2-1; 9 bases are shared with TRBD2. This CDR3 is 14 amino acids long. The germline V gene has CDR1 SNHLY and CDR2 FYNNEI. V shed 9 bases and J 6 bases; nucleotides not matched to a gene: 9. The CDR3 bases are TGTGCCAGAGGTAGCGGGGGCTATGCCAATGAGCAGTTCTTC. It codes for CARGSGGYANEQFF.

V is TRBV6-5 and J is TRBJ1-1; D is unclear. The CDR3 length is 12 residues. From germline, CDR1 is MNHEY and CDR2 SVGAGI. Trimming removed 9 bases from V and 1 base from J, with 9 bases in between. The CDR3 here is CASSIANTEAFF. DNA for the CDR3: TGTGCCAGTAGCATAGCGAACACTGAAGCTTTCTTT.

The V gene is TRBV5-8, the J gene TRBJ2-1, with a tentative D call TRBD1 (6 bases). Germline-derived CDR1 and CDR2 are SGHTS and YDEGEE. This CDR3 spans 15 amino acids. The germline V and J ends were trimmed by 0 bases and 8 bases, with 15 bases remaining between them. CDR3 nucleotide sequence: TGTGCCAGCAGCTTGGGGTCCTCCTGGGGGCATGAGCAGTTCTTC. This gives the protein CASSLGSSWGHEQFF.

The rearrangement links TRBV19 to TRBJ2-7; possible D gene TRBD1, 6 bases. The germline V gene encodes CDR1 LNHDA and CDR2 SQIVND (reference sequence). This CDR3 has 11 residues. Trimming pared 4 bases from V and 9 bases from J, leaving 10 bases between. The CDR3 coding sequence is TGTGCCAGTAGTAGGGACACCCGGCAGTACTTC. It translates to CASSRDTRQYF.

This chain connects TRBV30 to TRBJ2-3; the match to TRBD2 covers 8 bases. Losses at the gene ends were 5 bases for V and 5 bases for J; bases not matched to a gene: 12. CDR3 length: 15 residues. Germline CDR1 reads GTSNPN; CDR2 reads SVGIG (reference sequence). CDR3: CAWAGTSHWVDTQYF. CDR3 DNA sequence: TGTGCCTGGGCCGGGACTAGTCACTGGGTAGATACGCAGTATTTT.

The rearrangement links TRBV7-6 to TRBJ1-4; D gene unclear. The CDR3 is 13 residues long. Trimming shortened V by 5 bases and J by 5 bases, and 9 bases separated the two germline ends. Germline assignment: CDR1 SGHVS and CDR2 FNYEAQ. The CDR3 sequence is CASSISPNEKLFF. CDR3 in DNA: TGTGCCAGCAGCATAAGCCCCAATGAAAAACTGTTTTTT.

For the CDR3, the DNA is TGTGCCAGCAGTAGGCAGCAAAATGAAAAACTGTTTTTT. Protein sequence: CASSRQQNEKLFF. This chain joins TRBV6-4 and TRBJ1-4; D is ambiguous. Germline CDR1 and CDR2: MRHNA and SNTAGT. With 5 bases removed from V and 5 bases from J, the gap between germline ends came to 9 bases. The CDR3 sequence is 13 residues long.

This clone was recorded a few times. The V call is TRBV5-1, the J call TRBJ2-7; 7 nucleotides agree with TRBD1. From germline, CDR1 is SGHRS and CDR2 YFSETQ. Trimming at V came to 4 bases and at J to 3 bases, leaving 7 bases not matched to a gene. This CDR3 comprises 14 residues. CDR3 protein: CASSATGPGYEQYF. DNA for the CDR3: TGCGCCAGCAGCGCGACAGGGCCGGGCTACGAGCAGTACTTC.

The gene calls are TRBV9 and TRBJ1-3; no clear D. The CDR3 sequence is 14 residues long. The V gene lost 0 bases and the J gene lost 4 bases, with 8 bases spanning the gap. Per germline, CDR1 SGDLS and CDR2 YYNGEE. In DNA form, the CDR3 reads TGTGCCAGCAGCGTAGAGGGAGTCGGAAACACCATATATTTT. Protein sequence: CASSVEGVGNTIYF.

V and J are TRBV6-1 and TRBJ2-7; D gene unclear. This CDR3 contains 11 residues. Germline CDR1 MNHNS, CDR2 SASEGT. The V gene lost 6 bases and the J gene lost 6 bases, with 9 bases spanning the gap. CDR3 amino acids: CASSPAREQYF. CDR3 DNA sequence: TGTGCCAGCAGCCCTGCCCGCGAGCAGTACTTC.

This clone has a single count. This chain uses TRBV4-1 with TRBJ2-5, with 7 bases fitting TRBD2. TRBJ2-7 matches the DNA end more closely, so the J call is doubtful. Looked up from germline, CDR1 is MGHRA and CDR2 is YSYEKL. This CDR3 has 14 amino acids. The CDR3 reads CASSQAGGSYEQYF. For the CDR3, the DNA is TGCGCCAGCAGCCAAGCGGGGGGAAGTTACGAGCAGTACTTC.

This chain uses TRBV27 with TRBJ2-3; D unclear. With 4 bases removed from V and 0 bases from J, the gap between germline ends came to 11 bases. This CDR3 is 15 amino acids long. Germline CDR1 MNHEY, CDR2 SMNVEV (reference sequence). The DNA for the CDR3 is TGTGCCAGCAGTTCAGCCCTAGTCAGCACAGATACGCAGTATTTT. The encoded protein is CASSSALVSTDTQYF.

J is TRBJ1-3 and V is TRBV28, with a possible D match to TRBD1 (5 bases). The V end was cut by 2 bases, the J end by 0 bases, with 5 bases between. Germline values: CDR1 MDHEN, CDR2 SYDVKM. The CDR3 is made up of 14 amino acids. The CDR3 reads CASSLGGSGNTIYF. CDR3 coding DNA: TGTGCCAGCAGTTTAGGGGGCTCTGGAAACACCATATATTTT.

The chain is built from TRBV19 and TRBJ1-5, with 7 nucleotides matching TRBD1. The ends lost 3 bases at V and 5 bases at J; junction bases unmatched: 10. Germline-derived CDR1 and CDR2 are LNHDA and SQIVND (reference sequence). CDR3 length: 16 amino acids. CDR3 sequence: CASSIRRTGLYQPQHF. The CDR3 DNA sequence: TGTGCCAGTAGTATTCGTAGGACAGGCTTATATCAGCCCCAGCATTTT.

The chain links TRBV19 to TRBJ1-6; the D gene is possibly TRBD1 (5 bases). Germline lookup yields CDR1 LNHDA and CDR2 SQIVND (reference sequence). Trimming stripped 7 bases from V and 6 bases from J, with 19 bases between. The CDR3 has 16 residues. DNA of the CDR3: TGTGCCAGTAATCCATACTCCGGACATCCTAATTCACCCCTCCACTTT. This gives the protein CASNPYSGHPNSPLHF.

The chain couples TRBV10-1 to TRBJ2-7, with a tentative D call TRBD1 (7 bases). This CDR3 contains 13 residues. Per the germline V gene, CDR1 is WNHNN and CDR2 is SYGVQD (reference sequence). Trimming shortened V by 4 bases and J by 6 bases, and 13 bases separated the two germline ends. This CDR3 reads CASSVVQGGEQYF. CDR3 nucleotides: TGCGCCAGCAGTGTTGTTCAGGGGGGCGAGCAGTACTTC.

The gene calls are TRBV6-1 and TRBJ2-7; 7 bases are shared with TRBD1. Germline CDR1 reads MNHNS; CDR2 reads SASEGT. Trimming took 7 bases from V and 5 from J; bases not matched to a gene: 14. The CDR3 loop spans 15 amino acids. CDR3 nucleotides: TGTGCCAGCACCCAGAACGTGGTAGGGGGCGACGAGCAGTACTTC. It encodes CASTQNVVGGDEQYF.

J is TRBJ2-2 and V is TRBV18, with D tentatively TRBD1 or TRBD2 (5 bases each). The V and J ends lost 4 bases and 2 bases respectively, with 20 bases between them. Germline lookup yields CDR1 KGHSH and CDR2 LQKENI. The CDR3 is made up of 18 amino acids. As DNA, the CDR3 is TGTGCCAGCTCACGTCCCACCCTTCCGGGACCCAACACCGGGGAGCTGTTTTTT. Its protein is CASSRPTLPGPNTGELFF. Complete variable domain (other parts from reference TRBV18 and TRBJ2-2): NAGVMQNPRHLVRRRGQEARLRCSPMKGHSHVYWYRQLPEEGLKFMVYLQKENIIDESGMPKERFSAEFPKEGPSILRIQQVVRGDSAAYFCASSRPTLPGPNTGELFFGEGSRLTVL.

The CDR3 DNA reads TGTGCCAGCAGCCCTTCGGGGCGGGAGGCGACCTACGAGCAGTACTTC. Amino acids: CASSPSGREATYEQYF. V usage is TRBV9 and J usage is TRBJ2-7; 8 bases map to TRBD2. Germline CDR1 SGDLS, CDR2 YYNGEE. The CDR3 runs to 16 residues. After removal of 4 bases from V and 2 bases from J, the junction contained 11 bases not matched to a gene.

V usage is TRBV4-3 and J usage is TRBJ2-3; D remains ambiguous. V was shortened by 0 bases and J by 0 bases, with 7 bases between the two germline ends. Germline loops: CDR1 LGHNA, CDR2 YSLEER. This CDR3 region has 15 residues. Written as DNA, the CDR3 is TGCGCCAGCAGCCAAGATCTTGGTAGCACAGATACGCAGTATTTT. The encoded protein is CASSQDLGSTDTQYF.

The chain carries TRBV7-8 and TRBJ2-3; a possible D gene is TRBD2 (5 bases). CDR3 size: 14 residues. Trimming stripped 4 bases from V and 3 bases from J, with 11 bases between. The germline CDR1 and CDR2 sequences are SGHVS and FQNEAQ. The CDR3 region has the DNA TGTGCCAGCAGCTCGAGACGAGGGACAGATACGCAGTATTTT. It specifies CASSSRRGTDTQYF.

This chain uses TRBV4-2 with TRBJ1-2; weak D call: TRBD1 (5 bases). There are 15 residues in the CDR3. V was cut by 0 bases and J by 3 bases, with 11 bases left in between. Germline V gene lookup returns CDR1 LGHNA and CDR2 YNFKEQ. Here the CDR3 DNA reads TGTGCCAGCAGCCAAGAAAGCGGGGCCTACTATGGCTACACCTTC. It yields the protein CASSQESGAYYGYTF.